The T cell receptor (beta chain) under discussion was sequenced for a study of T-cell memory formation after mild COVID-19. Using its own MiXCR run on the 5' RACE reads, TCRdb lists one record per CDR3 protein. The sample carries 550,000 to 700,000 distinct CDR3 sequences, roughly 18% recorded once. This clonotype has more than one count but fewer than ten. Per germline, CDR1 LGHNA and CDR2 YSLEER. Trimming pared 0 bases from V and 4 bases from J, leaving 12 bases between. The CDR3 spans 15 residues. V usage is TRBV4-3 and J usage is TRBJ1-1, with a tentative D call TRBD1 (6 bases). This clonotype was sampled from an adult woman who had mild COVID-19 (a few samples of this study predate the infection). Cell type and time point are not known. What was sequenced was PBMCs or a T cell subset sorted from them (not recorded which). The CDR3 reads CASSQEGGLVTEAFF. CDR3 sequence (DNA): TGCGCCAGCAGCCAAGAGGGGGGCCTCGTCACTGAAGCTTTCTTT.